The sequence of this T cell receptor (beta chain) was determined in a study of blood T cell repertoires in COVID-19. For the study at large: Sites across the United States, Italy and Spain contributed samples from acute and convalescent COVID-19. The analysed material was cDNA or gDNA that came from T cells, B-cell-depleted T cells, or PBMCs.

CDR1 is MNHEY, CDR2 SVGAGI, per germline. V was clipped by 5 bases and J by 2 bases; unmatched bases: 6. The length of the CDR3 is 15 residues. As originally analysed: Researchers report that nucleated cell counts were estimated from reference gene primer amplification. Data came from immunoSEQ multiplex PCR; TCRdb stores just in-frame clones and leaves some out. V and J calls and clone size are those listed in that table; D and trimming were worked out from the DNA. This table holds 65,000 to 100,000 clones, approximately 86% found once. V gene TRBV6-5 combines with J gene TRBJ1-5; 7 bases agree with TRBD1. The clonotype comes from a woman of 80 years or more with acute or convalescent COVID-19. Source material: peripheral blood. CDR3: CASSPRTGGNQPQHF. The CDR3 DNA is TGTGCCAGCAGTCCGCGGACAGGAGGCAATCAGCCCCAGCATTTT.